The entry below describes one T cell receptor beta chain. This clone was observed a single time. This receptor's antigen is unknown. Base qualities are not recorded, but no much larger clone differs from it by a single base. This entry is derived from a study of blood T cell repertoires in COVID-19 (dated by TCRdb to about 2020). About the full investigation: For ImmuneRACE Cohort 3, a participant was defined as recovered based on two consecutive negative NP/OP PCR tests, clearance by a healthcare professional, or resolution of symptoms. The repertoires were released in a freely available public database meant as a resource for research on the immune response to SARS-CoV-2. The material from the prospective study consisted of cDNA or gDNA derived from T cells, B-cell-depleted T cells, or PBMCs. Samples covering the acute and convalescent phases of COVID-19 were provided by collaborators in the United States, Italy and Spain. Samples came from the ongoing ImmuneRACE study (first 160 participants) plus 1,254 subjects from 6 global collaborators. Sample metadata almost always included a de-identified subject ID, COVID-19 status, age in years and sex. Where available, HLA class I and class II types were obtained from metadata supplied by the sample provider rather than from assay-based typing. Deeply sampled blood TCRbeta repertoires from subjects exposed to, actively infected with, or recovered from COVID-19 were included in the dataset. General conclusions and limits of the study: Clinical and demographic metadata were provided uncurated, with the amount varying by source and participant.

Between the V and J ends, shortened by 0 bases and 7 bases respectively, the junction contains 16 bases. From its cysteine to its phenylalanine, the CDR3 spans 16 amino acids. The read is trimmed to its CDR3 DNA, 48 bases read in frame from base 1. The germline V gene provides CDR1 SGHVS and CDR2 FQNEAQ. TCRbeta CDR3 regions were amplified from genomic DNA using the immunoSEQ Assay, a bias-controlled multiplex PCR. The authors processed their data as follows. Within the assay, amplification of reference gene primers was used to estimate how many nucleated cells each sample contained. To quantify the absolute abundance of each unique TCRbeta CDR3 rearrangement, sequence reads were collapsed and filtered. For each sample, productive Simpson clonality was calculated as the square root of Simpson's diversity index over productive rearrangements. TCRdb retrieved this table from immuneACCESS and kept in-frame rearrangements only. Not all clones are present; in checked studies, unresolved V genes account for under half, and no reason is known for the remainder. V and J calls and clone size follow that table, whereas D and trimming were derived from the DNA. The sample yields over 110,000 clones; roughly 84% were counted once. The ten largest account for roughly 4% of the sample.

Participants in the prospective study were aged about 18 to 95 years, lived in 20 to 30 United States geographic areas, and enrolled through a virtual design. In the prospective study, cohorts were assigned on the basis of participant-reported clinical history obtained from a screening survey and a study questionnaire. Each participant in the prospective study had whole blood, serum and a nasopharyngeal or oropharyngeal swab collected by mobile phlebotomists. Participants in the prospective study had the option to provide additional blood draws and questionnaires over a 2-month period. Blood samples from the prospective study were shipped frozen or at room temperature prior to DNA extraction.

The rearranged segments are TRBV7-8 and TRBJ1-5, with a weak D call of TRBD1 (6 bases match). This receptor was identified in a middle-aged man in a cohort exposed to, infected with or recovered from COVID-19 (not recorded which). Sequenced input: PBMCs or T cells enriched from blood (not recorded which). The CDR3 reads CASSLAREGQGQPQHF. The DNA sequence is TGTGCCAGCAGCTTAGCGCGGGAGGGGCAGGGGCAGCCCCAGCATTTT.